This TCR beta chain emerged from a study of blood T cell repertoires in COVID-19 (TCRdb year 2020). In the study overall: The collaborator samples originated in the United States, Italy and Spain and spanned the acute and convalescent phases of COVID-19. The material from the prospective study consisted of cDNA or gDNA derived from T cells, B-cell-depleted T cells, or PBMCs. Deeply sampled blood TCRbeta repertoires from subjects exposed to, actively infected with, or recovered from COVID-19 were included in the dataset. The repertoires were made available in a free public database intended to serve as a resource for research on the immune response to SARS-CoV-2. Samples came from the ongoing ImmuneRACE study (first 160 participants) plus 1,254 subjects from 6 global collaborators. Nearly every sample came with metadata listing a de-identified subject ID, COVID-19 status, age in years and sex. Where available, HLA class I and class II types were taken from metadata supplied by the sample provider and were not determined by assay-based typing. Study-wide conclusions, independent of this receptor: The amount of clinical and demographic metadata varied by source and participant and was provided uncurated.

A remark on this clone: The antigen it recognizes is unknown. Within one base of it there is no much larger clone, and no base qualities were kept.

At one collaborating source in Seattle, patients were enrolled during active infection and were followed longitudinally through the course of disease. The collaborating institutions used their own protocols to collect whole blood in K2EDTA tubes. For TCRbeta analysis, collaborators shipped samples in one of three forms: frozen whole blood, isolated PBMCs, or DNA extracted from either of those sample types. CDR1 SGHRS and CDR2 YFSETQ are derived from the germline V gene. The CDR3 holds 19 amino acids from the cysteine to the phenylalanine. Just CDR3 DNA is preserved here, 57 bases in frame from base 1. Trimming leaves V shorter by 4 bases and J shorter by 3 bases, with the junction holding 11 bases beyond the gene matches. TCRbeta CDR3 regions were amplified from genomic DNA using the immunoSEQ Assay, a bias-controlled multiplex PCR. The original methods were these. The number of nucleated cells in each sample was estimated from the amplification of reference gene primers within the assay. Sequence reads were collapsed and filtered to measure the absolute abundance of every unique TCRbeta CDR3 rearrangement. For each sample, productive Simpson clonality was calculated as the square root of Simpson's diversity index over productive rearrangements. TCRdb mirrors the immuneACCESS table, restricted to in-frame sequences. Some clones are absent from its copies; in checked studies, under half trace to an unresolved V gene, and the reason for the others is unknown. V and J calls and clone size come straight from that table; D and trimming were deduced from the DNA. This sample holds 100,000 to 150,000 clones; roughly nine tenths were observed only once. The ten largest clonotypes hold roughly 2% of the sample.

This receptor was obtained from a man aged 45-65 years with COVID-19, enrolled during active disease. Rearrangement joined TRBV5-1 to TRBJ2-4; 15 bases in between match TRBD2. What was sequenced was peripheral blood. The DNA reads TGCGCCAGCAGCCCGACCGGGACTAGCGGGAGGAACGGCAAAAACATTCAGTACTTC. The translation is CASSPTGTSGRNGKNIQYF.